Listed below are T cell receptor beta chains from one sample, sequenced in a study of B cell selection in AIRE deficiency. The data were produced by immunoSEQ multiplex PCR, yet TCRdb's version contains in-frame clones alone and is incomplete. This sample has some 19,000 clones, with more than 95% found just once. Material for sequencing was conventional CD4+ T cells sorted from PBMCs. These receptors all stem from a human donor with AIRE deficiency. CDR3s include the opening cysteine and the closing phenylalanine or tryptophan. The D gene is left open where the match is weak. The size of a clone is reported for some rows only, either as once, few or many, or as a class for expanded clones.

clone_size j_call d_call v_call cdr3_nt cdr3_aa
. TRBJ1-1 . TRBV7-9 TGTGCCAGCAGCTTAGCGGGTTTGGGGGCTGAAGCTTTCTTT CASSLAGLGAEAFF
. TRBJ1-2 TRBD1 TRBV10-3 TGTGCCATCAGCCCCACGGACAGGGGTTACAGCGGCTACACCTTC CAISPTDRGYSGYTF
. TRBJ1-2 . TRBV5-8 TGTGCCAGCAGCTTTCGTCGGATAGCTAACTATGGCTACACCTTC CASSFRRIANYGYTF
. TRBJ1-2 . TRBV2 TGTGCCAGCGCCAGGACAGAGGATGGCTACACCTTC CASARTEDGYTF
. TRBJ1-1 . TRBV6-1 TGTGTTCTCGTAGATGGCTGGACTGAAGCTTTCTTT CVLVDGWTEAFF
. TRBJ1-1 . TRBV7-8 TGTGCCAGCAGCCCGTCGAAGGGGCTAAGGAACACTGAAGCTTTCTTT CASSPSKGLRNTEAFF
. TRBJ2-7 . TRBV21-1 TGTGCCAGCAGTAAACTCTCCTACGAGCAGTACTTC CASSKLSYEQYF
once TRBJ1-3 . TRBV25-1 TGTGCCAGCAGGGGTCAGGGAGACGGAAACACCATATATTTT CASRGQGDGNTIYF
. TRBJ1-1 TRBD1 TRBV5-4 TGTGCCAGCAGTACCGGGACAGGTATTTTTAACACTGAAGCTTTCTTT CASSTGTGIFNTEAFF
. TRBJ2-5 . TRBV28 TGTGCCAGCAGTTTCGCCGGACAGTTCGAAGAGACCCAGTACTTC CASSFAGQFEETQYF
. TRBJ2-7 . TRBV6-5 TGTGCCAGCAGTTCCGGCCACAGGACAGAGCAGTACTTC CASSSGHRTEQYF
. TRBJ1-4 . TRBV6-1 TGTGCCAGCAGTGTGCCCCGGGCCCGAAATGAAAAACTGTTTTTT CASSVPRARNEKLFF
. TRBJ1-2 . TRBV5-6 TGTGCCAGCAGCTTGTATGGTGGCTATGGCTACACCTTC CASSLYGGYGYTF
once TRBJ2-1 TRBD1 TRBV30 TGTGCCTGGAGGGATGATTACAGGGGTTACAATGAGCAGTTCTTC CAWRDDYRGYNEQFF
. TRBJ1-2 TRBD1 TRBV5-6 TGTGCCAGCAGCTTGAGGCCCGGGACAGCCGCGAGAGGCTACACCTTC CASSLRPGTAARGYTF
. TRBJ1-2 . TRBV29-1 TGCAGCGTTGGATCGAGGGTGTCGTTGGGCTACACCTTC CSVGSRVSLGYTF
. TRBJ1-2 . TRBV7-2 TGTGCCAGCAGCACAGGAGGTGGCTACACCTTC CASSTGGGYTF
. TRBJ1-2 TRBD1 TRBV10-3 TGTGCCATCAGTGACACAGGGGGCGGGGGCTACACCTTC CAISDTGGGGYTF
. TRBJ1-4 . TRBV4-2 TGTGCCAGCAGCCAAGCGGCGGGGGAGGTAGGGGCTGCAACTAATGAAAAACTGTTTTTT CASSQAAGEVGAATNEKLFF
few TRBJ2-5 . TRBV27 TGTGCCAGCAGTTCTAGGGGGGGGGCGTGGGAGACCCAGTACTTC CASSSRGGAWETQYF
. TRBJ1-2 . TRBV28 TGTGCCAGCAGTTTTCTCCCACAAGTCTATGGCTACACCTTC CASSFLPQVYGYTF
. TRBJ2-2 . TRBV28 TGTGCCAGCAGTTTTCGCCCGGGGCACACCGGGGAGCTGTTTTTT CASSFRPGHTGELFF
once TRBJ2-1 TRBD2 TRBV10-3 TGTGCCATTTTGACGGCGGGGGATCGGCAGTTCTTC CAILTAGDRQFF
. TRBJ2-5 TRBD1 TRBV7-2 TGTGCCAGCAGCTTGGGGACAGGGGAGACCCAGTACTTC CASSLGTGETQYF
. TRBJ1-3 . TRBV10-3 TGTGCCATCAGTGAATCAGGGTTTTCCCCAAGAGGTGGAAACACCATATATTTT CAISESGFSPRGGNTIYF
. TRBJ2-3 TRBD2 TRBV5-1 TGCGCCAGCAGCCCGGCCATAGCGGGGGGAACAGATACGCAGTATTTT CASSPAIAGGTDTQYF
. TRBJ1-6 . TRBV11-3 TGTGCCAGCAGCGTCAGGGGCGGCTCACCCCTCCACTTT CASSVRGGSPLHF
once TRBJ2-2 . TRBV4-2 TGTGCCAGCAGCCCGGGACACGCGAACACCGGGGAGCTGTTTTTT CASSPGHANTGELFF
. TRBJ2-5 . TRBV27 TGTGCCAGCAGTTTATTGGGCTACGCGGGTGAGACCCAGTACTTC CASSLLGYAGETQYF